The entry below describes one T cell receptor beta chain. This clone's antigen is unknown. Base qualities were left out, and no much larger clone turns up one base away. Per the germline V gene (reference sequence), SGHAT is the CDR1 and FQDESV is the CDR2. For this chain, trimming is 4 bases at the V end and 2 bases at the J end, and the number of junction bases without a gene match is 0. The CDR3 spans 14 residues, from the cysteine through the phenylalanine. Only CDR3 DNA remains: 42 bases, in frame from the first base. Libraries were constructed by RT-PCR. Sequencer: Illumina HiSeq 2500. The public reads were reprocessed in TCRdb via fastp at Q25 and MiXCR, keeping in-frame beta chains. Entries that share a CDR3 protein sequence are merged under the most common genes and DNA. Here the sample has about 23,000 distinct CDR3 sequences; over 75% occur a single time. The ten top clones hold around 4.8% of the sample.

This record comes from a study of yellow fever vaccine responses in identical twins (dated by TCRdb to the late 2010s). At the level of the whole study: Focusing on identical twins, the study followed the T cell clones that responded to the vaccine, and did so with precision. Here is what the overall study found, with its caveats: According to the authors, in identical twins the way T cells responded to vaccination appeared partly convergent and partly personalized.

The chain is assembled from TRBV11-1 and TRBJ2-5; the central 11 bases match TRBD1. This sequence was found in a woman between 18 and 29 years old who received the yellow fever vaccine. Donor details come from another sample of the same person, matched by shared clones. The input for sequencing was T cells from blood (PBMCs), unsorted or a sorted subset (not recorded which), taken before or after yellow fever vaccination (not recorded which). For the CDR3, the sequence is CASSWDRGQETQYF. The bases read TGTGCCAGCAGCTGGGACAGGGGGCAAGAGACCCAGTACTTC.